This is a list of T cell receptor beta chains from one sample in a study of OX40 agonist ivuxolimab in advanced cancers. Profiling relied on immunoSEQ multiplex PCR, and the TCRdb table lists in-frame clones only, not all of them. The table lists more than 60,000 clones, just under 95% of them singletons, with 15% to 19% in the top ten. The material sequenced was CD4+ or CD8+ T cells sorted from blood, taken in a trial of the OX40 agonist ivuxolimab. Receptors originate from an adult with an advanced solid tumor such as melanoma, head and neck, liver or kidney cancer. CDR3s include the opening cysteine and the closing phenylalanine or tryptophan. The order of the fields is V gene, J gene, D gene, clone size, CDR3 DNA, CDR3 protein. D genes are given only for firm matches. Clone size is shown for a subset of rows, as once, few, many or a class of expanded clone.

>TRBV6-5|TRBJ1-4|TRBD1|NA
TGTGCCAGCAGTCCCGGTGGCAGGGGGAGTGAAAAACTGTTTTTT
CASSPGGRGSEKLFF
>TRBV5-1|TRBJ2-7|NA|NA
TGCGCCAGCAGCTTCGCGGCCGGTGGGCAGTCTCCCTACGAGCAGTACTTC
CASSFAAGGQSPYEQYF
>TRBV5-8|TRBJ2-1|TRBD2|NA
TGTGCCAGCAGCGACAGGGGTACTAGCGGGGTTACCTCCTACAATGAGCAGTTCTTC
CASSDRGTSGVTSYNEQFF
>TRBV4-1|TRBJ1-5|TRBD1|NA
TGCGCCAGCAGCCGGGACAGGGGGCGAGGACAGCCCCAGCATTTT
CASSRDRGRGQPQHF
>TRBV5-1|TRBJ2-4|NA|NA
TGCGCCAGCAGCTTTTCCGAGGGTTCAGCCAAAAACATTCAGTACTTC
CASSFSEGSAKNIQYF
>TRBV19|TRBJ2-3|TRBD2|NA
TGTGCCAGCCGGAGGCCGGGCGGGGGGGACGGCACAGATACGCAGTATTTT
CASRRPGGGDGTDTQYF
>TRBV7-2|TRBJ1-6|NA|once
TGTGCCAGTCAGGTGATCAATTCACCCCTCCACTTT
CASQVINSPLHF
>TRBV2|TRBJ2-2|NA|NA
TGTGCCAGCATCCGAGAAAATTTGAACACCGGGGAGCTGTTTTTT
CASIRENLNTGELFF
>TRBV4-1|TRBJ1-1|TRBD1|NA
TGCGCCAGCAGCCTTGGACAGGGGGCGAGCACTGAAGCTTTCTTT
CASSLGQGASTEAFF
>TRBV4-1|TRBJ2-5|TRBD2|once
TGCGCCAGCAGCCAAGATAGGGCTAGCGGGAGGCAAGAGACCCAGTACTTC
CASSQDRASGRQETQYF
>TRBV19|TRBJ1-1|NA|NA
TGTGCCAGTAGTATAGGTGGGAACACTGAAGCTTTCTTT
CASSIGGNTEAFF
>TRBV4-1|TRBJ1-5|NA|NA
TGCGCCAGCAGCCAAGGGGGGGGAGGCAATCAGCCCCAGCATTTT
CASSQGGGGNQPQHF
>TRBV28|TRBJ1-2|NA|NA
TGTGCCAGCAGTTTAGGCAGCGGCTACACCTTC
CASSLGSGYTF
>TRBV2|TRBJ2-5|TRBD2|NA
TGTGCCAGCAGTGAAGCTGGGAGGTCTAGCGGGCCGAAAGAGACCCAGTACTTC
CASSEAGRSSGPKETQYF
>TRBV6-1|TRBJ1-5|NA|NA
TGTGCCAGCAGCCCCAACAGGGCTAGTAGTCAGCCCCAGCATTTT
CASSPNRASSQPQHF
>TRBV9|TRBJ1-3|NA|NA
TGTGCCAGCAGCGCAACAGGTCTCTCTGGAAACACCATATATTTT
CASSATGLSGNTIYF
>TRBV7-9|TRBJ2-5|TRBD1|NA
TGTGCCAGCTCCCCGCGGCGGTCGAGTACAGGGGGCCCGGAGACCCAGTACTTC
CASSPRRSSTGGPETQYF
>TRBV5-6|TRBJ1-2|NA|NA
TGTGCCAGCAGCTGGCGGGTTACTAACTATGGCTACACCTTC
CASSWRVTNYGYTF
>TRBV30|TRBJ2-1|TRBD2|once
TGTGCCTGGAGTCCTAGTTGGGCGGGAGAAGAGCAGTTCTTC
CAWSPSWAGEEQFF
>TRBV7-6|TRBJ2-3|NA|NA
TGTGCCAGCAGACATACCTCCCGCCAGGGGGGGGATTCAGATACGCAGTATTTT
CASRHTSRQGGDSDTQYF
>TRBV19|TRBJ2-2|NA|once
TGTGCCAGTAGTATAGGTATGACCGGGGAGCTGTTTTTT
CASSIGMTGELFF
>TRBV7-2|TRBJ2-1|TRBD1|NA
TGTGCCAGCAGCTTTGGACAGGGATACAATGAGCAGTTCTTC
CASSFGQGYNEQFF
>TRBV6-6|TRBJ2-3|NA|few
TGTGCCAGCAAGGGGGGGGAAGATACGCAGTATTTT
CASKGGEDTQYF
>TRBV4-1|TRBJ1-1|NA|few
TGCGCCAGCAGCCCCCTCCCGACCTTGGGAGCTTTCTTT
CASSPLPTLGAFF
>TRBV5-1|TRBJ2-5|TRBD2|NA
TGCGCCAGCAGCTGGGGGACTAGCGAAGAGACCCAGTACTTC
CASSWGTSEETQYF
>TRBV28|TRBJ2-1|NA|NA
TGTGCCAGCAGTTACGGCAGCGAGCAGTTCTTC
CASSYGSEQFF
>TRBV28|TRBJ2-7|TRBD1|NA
TGTGCCAGCAGTTTGGAACAGGGGGCGGGCGAGCAGTACTTC
CASSLEQGAGEQYF
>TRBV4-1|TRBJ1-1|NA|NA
TGCGCCAGCAGCCAACCTTTCCCCGGAGCCCCTGAAGCTTTCTTT
CASSQPFPGAPEAFF
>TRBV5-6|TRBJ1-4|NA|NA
TGTGCCAGCAGCTTTGGGGGGCGTGAAAAACTGTTTTTT
CASSFGGREKLFF
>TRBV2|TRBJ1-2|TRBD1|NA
TGTGCCAGCAAGGGACAGGGCCCCTATGGCTACACCTTC
CASKGQGPYGYTF
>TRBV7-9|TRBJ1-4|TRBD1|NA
TGTGCCAGCAGCCGACAGGGGTTGTTTGAAAAACTGTTTTTT
CASSRQGLFEKLFF
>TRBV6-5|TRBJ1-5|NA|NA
TGTGCCAGCAGGTCTTTTCAGCGCAGCAATCAGCCCCAGCATTTT
CASRSFQRSNQPQHF
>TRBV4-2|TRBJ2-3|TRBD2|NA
TGTGCCAGCAGCCAAGGGGGACTACCTCTGAGCACAGATACGCAGTATTTT
CASSQGGLPLSTDTQYF
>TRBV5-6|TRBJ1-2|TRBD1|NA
TGTGCCAGCAGCCCAAACCCCGGGACAGGGCCCTATGGCTACACCTTC
CASSPNPGTGPYGYTF
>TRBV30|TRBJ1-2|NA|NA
TGTGCCTGGACTGTCGGGCGATATCACATCTATGGCTACACCTTC
CAWTVGRYHIYGYTF
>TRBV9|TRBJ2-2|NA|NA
TGTGCCAGCAGCGTAGGGACAGACACCGGGGAGCTGTTTTTT
CASSVGTDTGELFF
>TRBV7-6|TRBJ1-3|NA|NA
TGTGCCAGCAGCCCCGACCAGGGCTCTGGAAACACCATATATTTT
CASSPDQGSGNTIYF
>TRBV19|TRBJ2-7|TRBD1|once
TGTGCCGTAGAGGGCTCGAGACAGGGGATTCGGGAGCAGTACTTC
CAVEGSRQGIREQYF
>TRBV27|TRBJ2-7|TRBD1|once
TGTGCCAGCAGTTTGGGACAGGGGGTAGACGAGCAGTACTTC
CASSLGQGVDEQYF
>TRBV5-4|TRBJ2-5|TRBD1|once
TGTGCCAGCAGCCTCGGGGGACAGGGCACACAAGAGACCCAGTACTTC
CASSLGGQGTQETQYF
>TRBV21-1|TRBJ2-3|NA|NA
TGTGCCAGCAGCAAAGGGACGGGAGAGACTACGCAGTATTTT
CASSKGTGETTQYF
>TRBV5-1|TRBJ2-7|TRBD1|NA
TGCGCCAGCAGCTCGGGACAGGGCATCTACGAGCAGTACTTC
CASSSGQGIYEQYF
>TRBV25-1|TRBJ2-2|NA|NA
TGTGCCAGCAGTTCGCCCCCCAGAAAGAGGAGCGGGGAGCTGTTTTTT
CASSSPPRKRSGELFF
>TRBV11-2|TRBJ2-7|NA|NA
TGTGCCAGCAGCTCTTGGGCGCGGGGAGGCGACGAGCAGTACTTC
CASSSWARGGDEQYF
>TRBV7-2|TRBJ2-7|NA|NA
TGTGCCAGCAGCTTAGTCTCTGGGCCCACCCGAGCCTACGAGCAGTACTTC
CASSLVSGPTRAYEQYF
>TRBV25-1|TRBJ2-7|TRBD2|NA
TGTGCCAGCAGTGAATTATCACCGGGAGGGGTCTACGAGCAGTACTTC
CASSELSPGGVYEQYF